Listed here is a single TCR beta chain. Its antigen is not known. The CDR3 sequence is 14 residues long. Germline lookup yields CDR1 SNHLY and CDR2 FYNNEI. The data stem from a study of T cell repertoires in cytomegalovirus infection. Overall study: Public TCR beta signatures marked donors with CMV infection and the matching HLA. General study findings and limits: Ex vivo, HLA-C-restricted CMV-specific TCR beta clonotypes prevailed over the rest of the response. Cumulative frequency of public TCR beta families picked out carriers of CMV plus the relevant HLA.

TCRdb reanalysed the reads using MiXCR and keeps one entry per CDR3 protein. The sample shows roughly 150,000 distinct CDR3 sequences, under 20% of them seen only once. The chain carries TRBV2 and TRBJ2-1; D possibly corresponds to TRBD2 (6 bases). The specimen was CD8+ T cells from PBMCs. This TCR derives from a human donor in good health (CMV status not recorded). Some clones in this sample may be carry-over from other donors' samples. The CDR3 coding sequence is TGTACTACGGAGGGCAGGGTCTCCTACAATGAGCAGTTCTTC. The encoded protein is CTTEGRVSYNEQFF.